The present T cell receptor (beta chain) was sequenced within a study of Ad26.COV2.S vaccination and SARS-CoV-2 variants. Broader study findings: Those who received the vaccine showed greater spike-specific TCR breadth than those given placebo.

Stated treatment: 15 to 20 received Ad26.COV2.S at low or high dose, single or two shots; roughly five received placebo; per-sample allocation not given. Sampling was done on day 63 after the first vaccine or placebo injection. The CDR3 has 16 residues. Germline CDR1 SGHRS, CDR2 YFSETQ. Between the trimmed V and J ends, which lost 4 bases and 4 bases, there was a span of 18 bases. Generated by immunoSEQ multiplex PCR, the TCRdb table keeps only in-frame clones and is missing some. The sample includes 350,000 to 500,000 clones, roughly 91% of them seen just once. Concerning this clone itself: Its antigen remains unidentified.

The receptor comes from a person aged 18 to 65 who received the Ad26.COV2.S COVID-19 vaccine or a placebo. Here the sequenced sample was peripheral blood, taken in a trial of Ad26.COV2.S vaccine versus placebo. V and J are TRBV5-1 and TRBJ1-5; TRBD1 is a possible D gene (6 bases). The CDR3 spells CASSPGAGAANQPQHF. For the CDR3, the DNA is TGCGCCAGCAGCCCCGGAGCGGGGGCGGCTAATCAGCCCCAGCATTTT.